The 17 T cell receptor beta chains listed next were all sequenced from one sample in a study of radiation and T cells in renal cell carcinoma. The time point is: baseline pretreatment blood. The treatment is: 15 Gy SBRT to primary tumor, nephrectomy 4 weeks later. Profiled with immunoSEQ multiplex PCR; TCRdb holds only in-frame clones, not every one. Of some 140,000 clones listed, 70% to 90% are singletons. The input for sequencing was blood, taken from a patient whose treatment included radiotherapy and nephrectomy. The receptor source for this set is a woman aged 50 to 60 with renal cell carcinoma.

The V gene is TRBV4-3, the J gene TRBJ1-5; D is perhaps TRBD1 (5 bases). The V end lost 0 bases, the J end lost 2 bases, and 14 bases lay between the germline ends. Germline V gene sequence: CDR1 LGHNA, CDR2 YSLEER. This CDR3 comprises 17 residues. Written as DNA, the CDR3 is TGCGCCAGCAGCCAAGATACAGGATCGGACGGCAATCAGCCCCAGCATTTT. This encodes CASSQDTGSDGNQPQHF.

The chain carries TRBV6-6 and TRBJ2-2; 7 bases align to TRBD1. CDR3 size: 15 residues. Trimming took 9 bases from V and 2 from J; bases not matched to a gene: 9. In germline, CDR1 is MNHNY, CDR2 SVGAGI (reference sequence). The CDR3 DNA sequence: TGTGCCAGTACCCGGGACAGTCTTAACACCGGGGAGCTGTTTTTT. Its translation is CASTRDSLNTGELFF.

The sample holds a few counts of this clone. The rearrangement joins TRBV6-1 to TRBJ2-7; D may match TRBD1 or TRBD2 (5 bases each). The CDR3 runs 14 residues. Deletions cut 6 bases from V and 2 bases from J, with 14 bases between. Looked up from germline, CDR1 is MNHNS and CDR2 is SASEGT. DNA for the CDR3: TGTGCCAGCAGCCACGGGACGAAAGCCTACGAGCAGTACTTC. Its protein product is CASSHGTKAYEQYF.

J is TRBJ2-3 and V is TRBV2; D ambiguous. Germline CDR1 SNHLY, CDR2 FYNNEI. Trimming left V 7 bases short and J 5 bases short, with 16 bases between. This CDR3 is built from 14 residues. CDR3 in amino acids: CASNKNDFLDTQYF. The CDR3 DNA reads TGTGCCAGCAACAAAAATGACTTCTTAGATACGCAGTATTTT.

The rearrangement joins TRBV13 to TRBJ1-6, with TRBD1 identical over 8 bases. The CDR3 length is 14 residues. The V gene's germline CDR1 is PRHDT and CDR2 FYEKMQ (reference sequence). V lost 3 bases and J lost 8; bases outside the gene matches: 3. The CDR3 loop reads CASSFRQGYSPLHF. In DNA, the CDR3 is TGTGCCAGCAGCTTCCGACAGGGGTATTCACCCCTCCACTTT.

This chain connects TRBV18 to TRBJ2-4; 8 bases agree with TRBD1. V shed 3 bases, J shed 8 bases, and the junction held 9 bases outside the gene matches. CDR3 length equals 15 residues. The V gene's germline CDR1 is KGHSH and CDR2 LQKENI. The CDR3 bases are TGTGCCAGCTCACCCTGGGCAGGGGGCTTAGACATTCAGTACTTC. It translates to CASSPWAGGLDIQYF.

The V and J genes are TRBV4-2 and TRBJ2-3, with 10 positions matching TRBD2. The CDR3 is made up of 17 amino acids. J was trimmed by 5 bases and V by 0 bases; bases with no gene match: 8. CDR1 is LGHNA and CDR2 is YNFKEQ in the germline V gene. Written as DNA, the CDR3 is TGTGCCAGCAGCCAAGAAGAGAGCGGGGGGGGCTTAGATACGCAGTATTTT. Translating it yields CASSQEESGGGLDTQYF.

This CDR3 is CASSPEVPDTEAFF. Here the CDR3 DNA reads TGTGCCAGCTCACCGGAGGTCCCTGACACTGAAGCTTTCTTT. The V and J genes are TRBV18 and TRBJ1-1; D uncertain. The CDR3 consists of 14 residues. The V gene's germline CDR1 is KGHSH and CDR2 LQKENI. V gave up 3 bases and J gave up 3 bases, with 11 bases separating them. Drawing the rest from reference TRBV18 and TRBJ1-1, the complete variable domain is NAGVMQNPRHLVRRRGQEARLRCSPMKGHSHVYWYRQLPEEGLKFMVYLQKENIIDESGMPKERFSAEFPKEGPSILRIQQVVRGDSAAYFCASSPEVPDTEAFFGQGTRLTVV.

This clone was picked up one time. The V gene is TRBV4-1, the J gene TRBJ1-2; D remains unclear. The CDR3 has 15 residues. With 0 bases removed from V and 4 bases from J, the gap between germline ends came to 12 bases. The germline V gene encodes CDR1 MGHRA and CDR2 YSYEKL. The CDR3 DNA reads TGCGCCAGCAGCCAAGATGAACAGAGCTTCTATGGCTACACCTTC. Its protein product is CASSQDEQSFYGYTF.

V is TRBV18 and J is TRBJ1-6; possibly TRBD1 for D (5 bases). Germline CDR1 KGHSH, CDR2 LQKENI. The V end was cut by 5 bases, the J end by 5 bases, with 16 bases between. The CDR3 sequence is 16 residues long. The CDR3 reads CASSYSGQGDNSPLHF. The CDR3 DNA sequence: TGTGCCAGCTCATACAGTGGGCAGGGTGATAATTCACCCCTCCACTTT.

The chain joins TRBV19 to TRBJ2-2; D possibly matches TRBD1 or TRBD2 (5 bases each). The germline gives CDR1 LNHDA, CDR2 SQIVND (reference sequence). Trimming left V 3 bases short and J 7 bases short, with 12 bases between. There are 14 residues in the CDR3. The CDR3 DNA is TGTGCCAGTAGTATGCAGGGACGACACGGGGAGCTGTTTTTT. Protein product: CASSMQGRHGELFF.

This clone came up once. This chain uses TRBV7-2 with TRBJ2-1; D is perhaps TRBD2 (6 bases). V was shortened by 5 bases and J by 4 bases, with 18 bases between the two germline ends. The CDR3 totals 16 residues. Germline V gene data show CDR1 as SGHTA and CDR2 as FQGNSA. The CDR3 is CASSPPGGTGYNEQFF. The CDR3, as DNA: TGTGCCAGCAGCCCCCCCGGGGGTACAGGTTACAATGAGCAGTTCTTC.

This chain links TRBV5-1 with TRBJ2-1; D is unclear. Trimming shortened V by 0 bases and J by 5 bases, and 15 bases separated the two germline ends. The CDR3 totals 16 residues. Germline CDR1 reads SGHRS; CDR2 reads YFSETQ. The CDR3 protein is CASSLGGRMTHNEQFF. Here the CDR3 DNA reads TGCGCCAGCAGCTTGGGTGGCAGAATGACGCACAATGAGCAGTTCTTC.

The chain employs TRBV25-1 and TRBJ2-5; D remains unclear. Germline assignment: CDR1 MGHDK and CDR2 SYGVNS. V lost 5 bases and J 4 bases, leaving 8 bases between the germline ends. This CDR3 has 12 residues. The CDR3 nucleotides read TGTGCCAGCAGTTTTGATACAGAGACCCAGTACTTC. Its translation is CASSFDTETQYF. The full variable domain, rest sourced from reference TRBV25-1 and TRBJ2-5, is EADIYQTPRYLVIGTGKKITLECSQTMGHDKMYWYQQDPGMELHLIHYSYGVNSTEKGDLSSESTVSRIRTEHFPLTLESARPSHTSQYLCASSFDTETQYFGPGTRLLVL.

Worth noting for this clone: The junction departs from the called germline gene at one end, perhaps through a read error. The chain's CDR3 is CASSLELAAETQYF. DNA of the CDR3: TGTGCTAGCAGCTTAGAACTAGCCGCGGAGACCCAGTACTTC. V and J are TRBV7-7 and TRBJ2-5; D possibly corresponds to TRBD2 (6 bases). The CDR3 sequence is 14 residues long. Germline V CDR1 and CDR2: SSHAT, FNYEAQ (reference sequence). Drawing the rest from reference TRBV7-7 and TRBJ2-5, the complete variable domain is GAGVSQSPRYKVTKRGQDVTLRCDPISSHATLYWYQQALGQGPEFLTYFNYEAQPDKSGLPSDRFSAERPEGSISTLTIQRTEQRDSAMYRCASSLELAAETQYFGPGTRLLVL.

The V gene is TRBV6-6, the J gene TRBJ1-5, with unresolved D. The germline V and J ends were trimmed by 10 bases and 0 bases, with 10 bases remaining between them. Germline V gene sequence: CDR1 MNHNY, CDR2 SVGAGI (reference sequence). There are 13 residues in the CDR3. The CDR3 region is CATVGYSNQPQHF. CDR3 bases: TGTGCCACGGTTGGATATAGCAATCAGCCCCAGCATTTT.

V gene TRBV6-1 combines with J gene TRBJ1-1, with 8 bases aligning to TRBD1. The CDR3 has 14 residues. The V and J ends lost 7 bases and 2 bases, in that order; junction bases with no gene match: 6. The germline gives CDR1 MNHNS, CDR2 SASEGT. CDR3 sequence (DNA): TGTGCCAGCATTCGAGACAGGGGAAACACTGAAGCTTTCTTT. This gives the protein CASIRDRGNTEAFF.